This T cell receptor beta chain was identified during a study of T cells in Graves' hyperthyroidism and ophthalmopathy. Diagnostic assessment was based on clinical symptoms, serum thyroxine and TRAb, thyroid ultrasound and orbital computed tomography. The CDR3 runs to 16 residues. Germline V lookup: CDR1 SNHLY, CDR2 FYNNEI. J gave up 6 bases and V 10 bases, and 11 bases lay outside the gene matches. TCR beta CDR3 regions were amplified from RNA. An initial round of RT-PCR targeting the TCR CDR3 relied on the HTBI primer set. From the multiplex PCR reads, TCRdb called clonotypes with MiXCR, one entry per CDR3 protein. The repertoire holds approximately 400,000 distinct CDR3 sequences, with more than 12% as singletons. At least ten counts were recorded for this clonotype.

Sequenced input: blood. The TCR was taken from a woman aged 25 to 39 with Graves' hyperthyroidism. The V gene is TRBV2, the J gene TRBJ2-1; TRBD2 aligns across 14 bases. CDR3 amino acids: CAIGTSGSPPTNEQFF. The CDR3 coding sequence is TGTGCCATCGGGACTAGCGGGAGTCCCCCGACCAATGAGCAGTTCTTC.